This TCR beta chain was recovered during a study of cytomegalovirus exposure and HLA in healthy donors. Study observations and caveats: High sensitivity and specificity were reportedly achieved when the classifier diagnosed cytomegalovirus status. Sequencing likely generated an artifact that appeared as a cluster of highly shared sequence variants.

The CDR3 length is 15 residues. Germline V gene sequence: CDR1 SGHNT, CDR2 YYREEE (reference sequence). V shed 0 bases and J shed 1 base, with 10 bases lying between them. With regard to this clone: What it binds is not known.

The PCR had 60 Vbeta and 13 Jbeta primers. TCRdb's table, derived via immunoSEQ multiplex PCR, lists solely in-frame clones and lacks some. The table records around 160,000 clones, 80% to 90% of them present only once. The chain has TRBV5-4 and TRBJ1-1; TRBD1 might be the D (6 bases). This receptor was taken from a man aged 18 to 30 in good health and CMV-seropositive. The sample was PBMCs. CDR3 region: CASSLAEQGNTEAFF. The DNA for the CDR3 is TGTGCCAGCAGCTTGGCAGAACAGGGGAACACTGAAGCTTTCTTT. Filled out from reference TRBV5-4 and TRBJ1-1, the complete variable domain reads ETGVTQSPTHLIKTRGQQVTLRCSSQSGHNTVSWYQQALGQGPQFIFQYYREEENGRGNFPPRFSGLQFPNYSSELNVNALELDDSALYLCASSLAEQGNTEAFFGQGTRLTVV.